This TCR beta chain comes out of a study of cytomegalovirus exposure and HLA in healthy donors. A multiplex PCR was run with 60 Vbeta primers and 13 Jbeta primers. Method: immunoSEQ multiplex PCR; TCRdb's copy keeps in-frame clones and lacks some. The repertoire holds about 130,000 clones, with roughly 72% as singletons. Findings and limits, study-wide: Roughly even sequencing depth across donors was the assumption behind the presence/absence analyses.

With respect to this clone: The antigen remains unidentified.

Though probably carrying unrecorded immune exposures, donors were nominally healthy at sampling. CDR1 is SQVTM and CDR2 is ANQGSEA in the germline V gene. The trim removed 7 bases at V and 4 bases at J, leaving 10 bases unmatched. This CDR3 region has 14 residues. The receptor comes from a middle-aged man in good health and CMV-seropositive. The gene calls are TRBV29-1 and TRBJ1-1; 9 bases align to TRBD1. The specimen was PBMCs. CDR3 residues: CSAGQGQGGTEAFF. CDR3 sequence (DNA): TGCAGCGCTGGACAGGGGCAAGGTGGCACTGAAGCTTTCTTT.